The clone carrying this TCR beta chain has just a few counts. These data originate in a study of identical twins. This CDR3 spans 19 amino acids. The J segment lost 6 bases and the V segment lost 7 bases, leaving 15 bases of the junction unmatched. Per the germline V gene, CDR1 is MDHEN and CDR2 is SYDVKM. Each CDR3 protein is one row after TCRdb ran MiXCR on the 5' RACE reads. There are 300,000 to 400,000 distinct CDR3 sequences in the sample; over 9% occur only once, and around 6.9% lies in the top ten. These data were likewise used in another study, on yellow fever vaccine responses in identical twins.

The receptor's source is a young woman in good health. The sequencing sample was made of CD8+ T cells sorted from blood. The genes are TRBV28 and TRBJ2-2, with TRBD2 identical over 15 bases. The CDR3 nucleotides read TGTGCCAGCACCACCTGGGGACTAGCGGGAGGTGGTACCCCCGGGGAGCTGTTTTTT. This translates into CASTTWGLAGGGTPGELFF.